Listed here is a single TCR beta chain. Its cognate antigen is unknown. The sample is drawn from a study of T cell responses to AZD1222 COVID-19 vaccine. The study's findings and limits: Vaccine-related CD4 TCRs covered spike, predominating at 160-218 and 743-854. Seropositive AZD1222 recipients at baseline numbered only five or six. A mostly white British donor set with more females was recruited, and clonal diversity was possibly underestimated.

The CDR3 is made up of 12 amino acids. V lost 7 bases and J 5 bases, leaving 11 bases between the germline ends. Sequenced by immunoSEQ multiplex PCR; TCRdb stores in-frame clones only, minus some. The sample includes fewer than 200,000 clones, about 90% of them seen just once. The sequence derives from an adult in good health. The sample was peripheral blood, taken on day 0 of MenACWY control vaccination. V usage is TRBV12-3 or TRBV12-4 and J usage is TRBJ1-2; possibly TRBD1 for D (5 bases). The chain's CDR3 is CASKPGEYGYTF. Here the CDR3 DNA reads TGTGCCAGCAAACCGGGGGAGTATGGCTACACCTTC.